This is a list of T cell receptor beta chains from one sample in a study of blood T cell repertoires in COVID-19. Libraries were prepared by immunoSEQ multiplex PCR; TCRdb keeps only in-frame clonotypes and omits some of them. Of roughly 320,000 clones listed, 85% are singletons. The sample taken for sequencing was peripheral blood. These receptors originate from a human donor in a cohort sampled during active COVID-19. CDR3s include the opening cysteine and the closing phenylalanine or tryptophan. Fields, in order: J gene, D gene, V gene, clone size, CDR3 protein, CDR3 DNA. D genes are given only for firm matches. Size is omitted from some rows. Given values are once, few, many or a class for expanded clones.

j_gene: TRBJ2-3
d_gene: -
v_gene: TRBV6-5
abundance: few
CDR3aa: CASSLTRNTDTQYF
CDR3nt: TGTGCCAGCAGCCTGACACGGAACACAGATACGCAGTATTTT

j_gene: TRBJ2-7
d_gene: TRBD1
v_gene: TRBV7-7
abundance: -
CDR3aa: CASSEGTGATQQYF
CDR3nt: TGTGCCAGCAGCGAGGGGACAGGGGCTACGCAGCAGTACTTC

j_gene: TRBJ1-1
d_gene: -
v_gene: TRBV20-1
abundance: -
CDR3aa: CSASQGYEAFF
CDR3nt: TGCAGTGCTAGTCAGGGATATGAAGCTTTCTTT

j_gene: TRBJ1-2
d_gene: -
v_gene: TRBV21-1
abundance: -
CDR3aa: CASIGGTLNYGYTF
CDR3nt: TGTGCCAGCATTGGGGGGACGCTAAACTATGGCTACACCTTC

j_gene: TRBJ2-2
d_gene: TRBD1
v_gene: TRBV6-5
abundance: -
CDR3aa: CASSYSGGRGPGELFF
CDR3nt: TGTGCCAGCAGTTACTCAGGGGGCAGGGGGCCCGGGGAGCTGTTTTTT

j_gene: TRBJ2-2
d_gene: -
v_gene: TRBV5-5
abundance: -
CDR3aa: CASSLLAGELFF
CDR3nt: TGTGCCAGCAGCCTCCTAGCCGGGGAGCTGTTTTTT

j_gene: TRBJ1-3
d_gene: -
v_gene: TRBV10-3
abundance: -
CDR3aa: CAISEPTGTAYGNTIYF
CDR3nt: TGTGCCATCAGTGAGCCCACGGGGACTGCGTATGGAAACACCATATATTTT

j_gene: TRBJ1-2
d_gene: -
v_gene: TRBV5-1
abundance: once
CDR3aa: CASSLAGTNYGYTF
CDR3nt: TGCGCCAGCAGCTTGGCCGGGACTAACTATGGCTACACCTTC

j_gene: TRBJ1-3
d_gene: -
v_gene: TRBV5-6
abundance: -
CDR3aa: CASSHRQDTIYF
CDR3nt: TGTGCCAGCAGCCATCGACAGGACACCATATATTTT

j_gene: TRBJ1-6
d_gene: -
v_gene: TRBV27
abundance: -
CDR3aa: CASSSRGTNNSPLHF
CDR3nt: TGTGCCAGCAGTTCGCGAGGTACGAATAATTCACCCCTCCACTTT

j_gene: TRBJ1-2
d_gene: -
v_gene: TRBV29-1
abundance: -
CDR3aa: CSVVQGLYGYTF
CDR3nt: TGCAGCGTCGTTCAGGGCCTCTATGGCTACACCTTC

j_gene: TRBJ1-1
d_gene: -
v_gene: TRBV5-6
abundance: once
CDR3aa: CASTSWAFAEAFF
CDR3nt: TGTGCCAGCACCAGCTGGGCGTTTGCTGAAGCTTTCTTT

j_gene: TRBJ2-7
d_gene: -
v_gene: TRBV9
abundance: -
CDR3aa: CASSVEGGDYEQYF
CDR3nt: TGTGCCAGCAGCGTGGAAGGGGGGGACTACGAGCAGTACTTC

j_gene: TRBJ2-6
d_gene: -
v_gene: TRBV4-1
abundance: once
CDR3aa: CASSQVSGTGANVLTF
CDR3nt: TGCGCCAGCAGCCAAGTGAGCGGAACTGGGGCCAACGTCCTGACTTTC

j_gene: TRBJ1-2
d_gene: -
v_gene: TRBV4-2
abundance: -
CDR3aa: CASSQGSSPFNYGYTF
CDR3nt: TGTGCCAGCAGCCAAGGGTCGAGTCCATTTAACTATGGCTACACCTTC

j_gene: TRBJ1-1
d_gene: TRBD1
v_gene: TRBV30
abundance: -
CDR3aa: CAWRPQGARWTEAFF
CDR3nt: TGTGCCTGGAGGCCACAGGGGGCGCGGTGGACTGAAGCTTTCTTT

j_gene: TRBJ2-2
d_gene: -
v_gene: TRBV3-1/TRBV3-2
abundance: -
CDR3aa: CASSHSSWQGLTGELFF
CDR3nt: TGTGCCAGCAGCCACTCCTCTTGGCAGGGTCTAACCGGGGAGCTGTTTTTT